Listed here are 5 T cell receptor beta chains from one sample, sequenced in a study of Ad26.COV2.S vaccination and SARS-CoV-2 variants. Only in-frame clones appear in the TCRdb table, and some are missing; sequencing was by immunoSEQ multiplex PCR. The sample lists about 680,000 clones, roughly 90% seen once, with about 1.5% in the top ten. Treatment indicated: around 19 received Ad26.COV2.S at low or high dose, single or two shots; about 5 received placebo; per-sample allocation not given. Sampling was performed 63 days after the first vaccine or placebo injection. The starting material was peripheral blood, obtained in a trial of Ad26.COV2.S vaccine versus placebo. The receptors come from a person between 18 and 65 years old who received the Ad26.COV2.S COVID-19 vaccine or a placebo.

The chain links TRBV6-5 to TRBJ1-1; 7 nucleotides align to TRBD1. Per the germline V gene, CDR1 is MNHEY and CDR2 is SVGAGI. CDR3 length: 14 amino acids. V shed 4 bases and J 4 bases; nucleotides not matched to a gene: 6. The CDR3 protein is CASSWRGQITEAFF. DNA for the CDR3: TGTGCCAGCAGTTGGAGGGGGCAGATCACTGAAGCTTTCTTT.

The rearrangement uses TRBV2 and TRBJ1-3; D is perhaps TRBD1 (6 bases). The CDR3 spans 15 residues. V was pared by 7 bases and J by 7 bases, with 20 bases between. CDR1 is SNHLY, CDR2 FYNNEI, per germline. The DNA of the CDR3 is TGTGCCAGCATTGATTGGTCCCGGAGGGGGAACACCATATATTTT. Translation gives CASIDWSRRGNTIYF. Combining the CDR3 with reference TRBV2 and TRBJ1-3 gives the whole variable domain EPEVTQTPSHQVTQMGQEVILRCVPISNHLYFYWYRQILGQKVEFLVSFYNNEISEKSEIFDDQFSVERPDGSNFTLKIRSTKLEDSAMYFCASIDWSRRGNTIYFGEGSWLTVV.

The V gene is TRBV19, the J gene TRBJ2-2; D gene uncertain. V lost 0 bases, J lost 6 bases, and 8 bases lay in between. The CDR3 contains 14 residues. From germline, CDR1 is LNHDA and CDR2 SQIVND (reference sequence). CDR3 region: CASSIELRSGELFF. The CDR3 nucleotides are TGTGCCAGTAGTATAGAGTTGAGGTCCGGGGAGCTGTTTTTT. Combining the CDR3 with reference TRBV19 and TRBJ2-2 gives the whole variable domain DGGITQSPKYLFRKEGQNVTLSCEQNLNHDAMYWYRQDPGQGLRLIYYSQIVNDFQKGDIAEGYSVSREKKESFPLTVTSAQKNPTAFYLCASSIELRSGELFFGEGSRLTVL.

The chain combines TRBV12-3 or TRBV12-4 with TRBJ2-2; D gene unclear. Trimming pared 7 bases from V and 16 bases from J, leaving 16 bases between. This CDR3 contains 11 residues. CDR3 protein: CASTLGLFSFF. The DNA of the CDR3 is TGTGCCAGCACCCTTGGGCTGTTCTCGTTTTTT.

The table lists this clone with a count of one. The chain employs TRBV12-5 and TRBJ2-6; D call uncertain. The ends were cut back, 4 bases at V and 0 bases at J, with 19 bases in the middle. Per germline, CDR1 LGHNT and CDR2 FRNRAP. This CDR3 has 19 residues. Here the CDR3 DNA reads TGTGCTAGTGGTTCCCCTTTTCAGCAGGAAATCTCTGGGGCCAACGTCCTGACTTTC. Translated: CASGSPFQQEISGANVLTF.